The 32 T cell receptor beta chains below come from one sample, sequenced in a study of cytomegalovirus exposure and HLA in healthy donors listed by TCRdb under 2017. The library was built by means of the immunoSEQ multiplex PCR assay. For the multiplex PCR, a mixture combining 60 forward primers for TCR Vbeta segments and 13 reverse primers for TCR Jbeta segments was used. TCRdb stores this immuneACCESS table with in-frame sequences only. Part of the clones is absent; in the studies checked, under half of the shortfall reflects unresolved V genes, and no reason is known for the rest. The sample table contains about 270,000 clones; only one count was recorded for roughly two thirds of them. The top ten clones comprise about 2.1% of the sample. Sequenced material: PBMCs. These receptors came from a female donor in good health and CMV-seronegative.

The rearrangement links TRBV5-6 to TRBJ2-7; 7 nucleotides align to TRBD1. J lost 9 bases, V lost 3 bases, and 6 bases had no gene match. Per germline, CDR1 SGHDT and CDR2 YYEEEE. This CDR3 comprises 12 residues. Written as DNA, the CDR3 is TGTGCCAGCAGCTACGACAGGGAAGGGCAGTACTTC. As protein: CASSYDREGQYF.

With regard to this clone: At one end, the junction sequence differs from germline, possibly due to a read error. Here the CDR3 DNA reads TGCGCCAGCAGCGCCGAACCGGGACAGGGGCGACCTGTCTACTTT. Translated: CASSAEPGQGRPVYF. The rearrangement uses TRBV5-1 and TRBJ1-5; 10 nucleotides agree with TRBD1. The germline V gene encodes CDR1 SGHRS and CDR2 YFSETQ. CDR3 length: 15 residues.

Here the CDR3 reads CASSRNRGATNEKLFF. CDR3 DNA: TGTGCCAGCAGCAGAAACAGGGGTGCAACTAATGAAAAACTGTTTTTT. The rearrangement uses TRBV11-2 and TRBJ1-4; 7 bases are a match to TRBD1. The CDR3 loop spans 16 amino acids. Trimming removed 5 bases from V and 0 bases from J; junction bases left unmatched: 6. Per germline, CDR1 SGHAT and CDR2 FQNNGV.

The V call is TRBV2, the J call TRBJ1-6, with TRBD1 matching over 11 bases. CDR3 length equals 16 residues. Germline values: CDR1 SNHLY, CDR2 FYNNEI. The ends lost 7 bases at V and 1 base at J; junction bases unmatched: 3. The chain's CDR3 is CASIGQGASYNSPLHF. CDR3 DNA sequence: TGTGCCAGCATTGGACAGGGGGCATCCTATAATTCACCCCTCCACTTT. Drawing the rest from reference TRBV2 and TRBJ1-6, the complete variable domain is EPEVTQTPSHQVTQMGQEVILRCVPISNHLYFYWYRQILGQKVEFLVSFYNNEISEKSEIFDDQFSVERPDGSNFTLKIRSTKLEDSAMYFCASIGQGASYNSPLHFGNGTRLTVT.

This clone was detected a few times. V is TRBV29-1 and J is TRBJ2-5, with D perhaps TRBD2 (6 bases). Judging by the DNA end, TRBJ2-7 fits better; the J call may be wrong. The germline V gene has CDR1 SQVTM and CDR2 ANQGSEA. This CDR3 contains 12 residues. As DNA, the CDR3 is TGCAGCGCCCGGGACTTGGACTACGAGCAGTACTTC. Translating it yields CSARDLDYEQYF.

The chain recombines TRBV2 with TRBJ1-1; no clear D gene. CDR1 and CDR2 (germline): SNHLY, FYNNEI. The germline V and J ends were trimmed by 8 bases and 3 bases, with 7 bases remaining between them. This CDR3 region has 11 residues. The DNA for the CDR3 is TGTGCCAGCCAGGTCGACACTGAAGCTTTCTTT. It yields the protein CASQVDTEAFF.

V is TRBV5-4 and J is TRBJ2-2; 8 nucleotides align to TRBD2. V shed 4 bases and J 4 bases; nucleotides not matched to a gene: 9. The CDR3 has 16 residues. The germline CDR1 and CDR2 sequences are SGHNT and YYREEE (reference sequence). For the CDR3, the DNA is TGTGCCAGCAGCCCCGTAGCGGGGAGAGGCACCGGGGAGCTGTTTTTT. Translation: CASSPVAGRGTGELFF.

The genes are TRBV6-1 and TRBJ1-3; 7 positions agree with TRBD1. The CDR3 loop spans 16 amino acids. Germline V lookup: CDR1 MNHNS, CDR2 SASEGT. The J segment lost 0 bases and the V segment lost 4 bases, leaving 6 bases of the junction unmatched. Here the CDR3 reads CASSASDRSSGNTIYF. DNA for the CDR3: TGTGCCAGCAGTGCCTCGGACAGGAGCTCTGGAAACACCATATATTTT.

The genes are TRBV28 and TRBJ2-4, with D perhaps TRBD2 (5 bases). Germline V lookup: CDR1 MDHEN, CDR2 SYDVKM. The CDR3 contains 13 residues. Trimming shortened V by 3 bases and J by 6 bases, and 9 bases separated the two germline ends. The CDR3 region has the DNA TGTGCCAGCAGTTTGGCGGGCGGAAACATTCAGTACTTC. Its translation: CASSLAGGNIQYF. The full variable domain, its missing parts supplied by reference TRBV28 and TRBJ2-4, is DVKVTQSSRYLVKRTGEKVFLECVQDMDHENMFWYRQDPGLGLRLIYFSYDVKMKEKGDIPEGYSVSREKKERFSLILESASTNQTSMYLCASSLAGGNIQYFGAGTRLSVL.

A remark on this clone: The junction departs from the called germline gene at one end, perhaps through a read error. The rearrangement links TRBV7-9 to TRBJ1-3; 7 nucleotides match TRBD1. CDR3 length equals 12 residues. CDR1 and CDR2 (germline): SEHNR, FQNEAQ (reference sequence). The CDR3 loop reads CSSPDRGNTIYF. The CDR3 DNA reads TGTTCCAGCCCGGACAGGGGAAACACCATATATTTT. Using reference TRBV7-9 and TRBJ1-3 for the parts outside the CDR3, the full variable domain is DTGVSQNPRHKITKRGQNVTFRCDPISEHNRLYWYRQTLGQGPEFLTYFQNEAQLEKSRLLSDRFSAERPKGSFSTLEIQRTEQGDSAMYLCSSPDRGNTIYFGEGSWLTVV.

The J gene is TRBJ1-5, the V gene TRBV6-1; D may be TRBD1 (6 bases). From germline, CDR1 is MNHNS and CDR2 SASEGT. V lost 6 bases and J lost 0, with 9 bases in between. CDR3 length equals 14 residues. For the CDR3, the DNA is TGTGCCAGCAGGGACAGTTATAGCAATCAGCCCCAGCATTTT. Protein: CASRDSYSNQPQHF.

The CDR3 bases are TGTGCCACCGAGGTTGGTGAGGGCTACACCTTC. Translating gives CATEVGEGYTF. The chain links TRBV25-1 to TRBJ1-2; D ambiguous. Germline V gene sequence: CDR1 MGHDK, CDR2 SYGVNS. The CDR3 contains 11 residues. V lost 10 bases and J lost 8, with 14 bases in between.

The chain uses TRBV5-1 and TRBJ1-3; possibly TRBD1 for D (5 bases). CDR1 and CDR2 from the germline V gene are SGHRS and YFSETQ. The CDR3 covers 16 residues. Deletions cut 0 bases from V and 0 bases from J, with 10 bases between. The CDR3 reads CASSLAGQGSGNTIYF. The CDR3 DNA follows: TGCGCCAGCAGCTTGGCCGGGCAGGGCTCTGGAAACACCATATATTTT.

This chain connects TRBV4-1 to TRBJ2-7; TRBD2 aligns across 7 bases. Losses at the gene ends were 0 bases for V and 9 bases for J; bases not matched to a gene: 23. In germline, CDR1 is MGHRA, CDR2 YSYEKL. This CDR3 spans 19 amino acids. The CDR3 bases are TGCGCCAGCAGCCAAGACTCACCCCAGGGTGCGGGAGTGAGTGGCGCGCAGTACTTC. Translated, it gives CASSQDSPQGAGVSGAQYF.

This chain connects TRBV12-5 to TRBJ1-4; D is uncertain. Trimming left V 0 bases short and J 4 bases short, with 12 bases between. The germline CDR1 and CDR2 sequences are LGHNT and FRNRAP. The CDR3 has 16 amino acids. The CDR3, as DNA: TGTGCTAGTGGTTTGGTAGGCGGAGGGCTTAATGAAAAACTGTTTTTT. Residues: CASGLVGGGLNEKLFF.

V and J are TRBV5-1 and TRBJ1-4, with D unclear. Per germline, CDR1 SGHRS and CDR2 YFSETQ. Trimming stripped 0 bases from V and 8 bases from J, with 20 bases between. The CDR3 is 17 residues long. In DNA, the CDR3 is TGCGCCAGCAGCTTGGGGGTAGGGAGTATCTTACGGGAAAAACTGTTTTTT. Protein: CASSLGVGSILREKLFF.

This chain joins TRBV4-1 and TRBJ2-7, with TRBD2 identical over 12 bases. CDR1 and CDR2 from the germline V gene are MGHRA and YSYEKL. V lost 3 bases to trimming and J lost 3 bases; unmatched junction nucleotides: 9. The CDR3 is 17 amino acids. The CDR3 protein is CASSQGLAGTGGYEQYF. CDR3 sequence (DNA): TGCGCCAGCAGCCAGGGACTAGCGGGCACGGGGGGCTACGAGCAGTACTTC.

This clone was seen only a few times. The chain carries TRBV15 and TRBJ1-1; 10 nucleotides agree with TRBD1. The CDR3 length is 14 residues. CDR1 is LNHNV, CDR2 YYDKDF, per germline (reference sequence). V shed 1 base, J shed 4 bases, and the junction held 0 bases outside the gene matches. The CDR3 bases are TGTGCCACCAGCAGAGGGGACAGGGGCACTGAAGCTTTCTTT. Encoded protein: CATSRGDRGTEAFF.

The chain employs TRBV27 and TRBJ2-1; 9 bases line up with TRBD2. The CDR3 sequence is 15 residues long. Unmatched junction bases numbered 7, after V lost 2 bases and J lost 8 bases. Germline V gene sequence: CDR1 MNHEY, CDR2 SMNVEV (reference sequence). The CDR3 nucleotides read TGTGCCAGCAGTTTACCTAGCGGGGCCCTGGATGAGCAGTTCTTC. It codes for CASSLPSGALDEQFF.

This clone appeared once. The chain couples TRBV28 to TRBJ2-5; 9 bases are a match to TRBD1. TRBJ2-7 explains the end of the DNA better; the J call may be wrong. CDR1 and CDR2 from the germline V gene are MDHEN and SYDVKM. The CDR3 totals 15 residues. CDR3 loop: CASSPSPGTGSEQYF. The CDR3 DNA sequence: TGTGCCAGCAGTCCCTCTCCCGGGACAGGGAGCGAGCAGTACTTC.

Only one count was recorded for this clone. The chain has TRBV7-8 and TRBJ1-1, with TRBD1 matching 7 bases. The V and J ends lost 4 bases and 3 bases, in that order; junction bases with no gene match: 2. The length of the CDR3 is 13 residues. Germline CDR1 and CDR2: SGHVS and FQNEAQ. CDR3 DNA: TGTGCCAGCAGCTACAGGGGAGACACTGAAGCTTTCTTT. Protein: CASSYRGDTEAFF.

The chain couples TRBV5-4 to TRBJ1-2; 8 nucleotides match TRBD1. Germline V CDR1 and CDR2: SGHNT, YYREEE (reference sequence). This CDR3 is built from 13 residues. The V and J ends lost 2 bases and 7 bases, in that order; junction bases with no gene match: 4. CDR3: CASSFGDRSGYTF. CDR3 nucleotide sequence: TGTGCCAGCAGCTTCGGGGACAGGAGTGGCTACACCTTC.

The chain employs TRBV9 and TRBJ1-2, with D possibly matching TRBD1 (5 bases). The CDR3 has 15 residues. Looked up from germline, CDR1 is SGDLS and CDR2 is YYNGEE. The germline V and J ends were trimmed by 1 base and 8 bases, with 18 bases remaining between them. The CDR3 sequence: CASSVSARQGGGYTF. CDR3 coding DNA: TGTGCCAGCAGCGTAAGCGCTCGGCAGGGAGGCGGCTACACCTTC.

The genes are TRBV11-2 and TRBJ2-1, with TRBD1 identical over 8 bases. The CDR3 is 15 residues long. Germline trimming cut 3 bases from V and 8 bases from J; bases unmatched to any gene: 9. Germline values: CDR1 SGHAT, CDR2 FQNNGV. The CDR3 here is CASSFDLDRVDEQFF. The CDR3 DNA reads as TGTGCCAGCAGCTTTGATCTGGACAGGGTGGATGAGCAGTTCTTC.

There are a few counts of this clone. The CDR3 coding sequence is TGTGCCAGTAGTATACGCCAGGCACTTAACTATGGCTACACCTTC. Translating it yields CASSIRQALNYGYTF. The V call is TRBV19, the J call TRBJ1-2; D gene ambiguous. Trimming shortened V by 2 bases and J by 1 base, and 11 bases separated the two germline ends. This CDR3 is 15 amino acids long. CDR1 and CDR2 (germline): LNHDA, SQIVND (reference sequence).

The table lists this clone with a few counts. This chain uses TRBV5-1 with TRBJ1-2, with a tentative D call TRBD1 (5 bases). The CDR3 totals 13 residues. V was pared by 0 bases and J by 4 bases, with 7 bases between. Germline CDR1 and CDR2: SGHRS and YFSETQ. Here the CDR3 DNA reads TGCGCCAGCAGCTTGGAGGGGTCCTATGGCTACACCTTC. Encoded protein: CASSLEGSYGYTF.

The chain has TRBV10-1 and TRBJ2-5, with TRBD1 identical over 10 bases. Germline CDR1 is WNHNN and CDR2 is SYGVQD (reference sequence). The CDR3 is 15 residues long. V dropped 5 bases and J dropped 1; count of bases not matched to a gene: 4. CDR3 sequence: CASSRTGGAQETQYF. CDR3 DNA: TGCGCCAGCAGTCGGACAGGGGGGGCCCAAGAGACCCAGTACTTC.

This clone was seen just once. The CDR3 sequence: CAPKGWTDNEQFF. CDR3 nucleotides: TGCGCCCCCAAGGGGTGGACCGACAATGAGCAGTTCTTC. The chain has TRBV5-1 and TRBJ2-1, with TRBD1 as a possible D gene (5 bases). V was clipped by 10 bases and J by 5 bases, with 16 bases between them. CDR1 is SGHRS, CDR2 YFSETQ, per germline. The CDR3 runs to 13 residues.

The sample holds one count of this clone. The junction departs from germline at one end; a sequencing error may be responsible. This chain joins TRBV7-9 and TRBJ2-3; the match to TRBD2 covers 13 bases. Germline values: CDR1 SEHNR, CDR2 FQNEAQ (reference sequence). The CDR3 covers 17 residues. The CDR3 loop is CSSSLAGLAGITDTQYF. CDR3 sequence (DNA): TGTTCCAGCAGCTTAGCGGGACTAGCGGGAATCACAGATACGCAGTATTTT.

This chain connects TRBV6-6 to TRBJ1-6, with D uncertain. This CDR3 is built from 16 residues. Trimming shortened V by 0 bases and J by 1 base, and 7 bases separated the two germline ends. Germline lookup yields CDR1 MNHNY and CDR2 SVGAGI (reference sequence). The CDR3 coding sequence is TGTGCCAGCAGTTACTCCCAAGCGTCCTATAATTCACCCCTCCACTTT. It is translated as CASSYSQASYNSPLHF.

The chain links TRBV28 to TRBJ1-2, with D perhaps TRBD1 (5 bases). The V gene lost 4 bases and the J gene lost 8 bases, with 29 bases spanning the gap. The germline V gene has CDR1 MDHEN and CDR2 SYDVKM. This CDR3 has 18 amino acids. CDR3 amino acids: CASSSTFGQGVIGRGYTF. The CDR3, as DNA: TGTGCCAGCAGTTCTACCTTCGGCCAGGGTGTCATTGGTCGGGGCTACACCTTC.

This chain's CDR3 is CASSYLGPRGTEQFF. The CDR3, as DNA: TGTGCCAGCAGTTACCTCGGCCCGCGGGGGACTGAGCAGTTCTTC. The chain carries TRBV6-5 and TRBJ2-1; TRBD2 aligns across 7 bases. The CDR3 runs 15 residues. Trimming removed 2 bases from V and 9 bases from J; junction bases left unmatched: 10. From germline, CDR1 is MNHEY and CDR2 SVGAGI.